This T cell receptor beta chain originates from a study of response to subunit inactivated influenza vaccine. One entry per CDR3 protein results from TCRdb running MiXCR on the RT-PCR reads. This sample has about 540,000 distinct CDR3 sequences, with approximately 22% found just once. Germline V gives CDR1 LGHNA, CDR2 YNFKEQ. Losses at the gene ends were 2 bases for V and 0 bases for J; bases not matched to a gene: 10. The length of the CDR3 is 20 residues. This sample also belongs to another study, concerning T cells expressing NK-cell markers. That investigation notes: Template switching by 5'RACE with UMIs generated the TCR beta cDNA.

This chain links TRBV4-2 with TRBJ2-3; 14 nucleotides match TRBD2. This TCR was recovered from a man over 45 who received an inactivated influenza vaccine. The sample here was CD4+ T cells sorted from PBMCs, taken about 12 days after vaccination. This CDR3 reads CASSQSWGLAGEASTDTQYF. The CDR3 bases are TGTGCCAGCAGCCAATCCTGGGGACTAGCGGGAGAAGCGAGCACAGATACGCAGTATTTT.